This record covers a single T cell receptor (beta chain). Its antigen is unknown. These data are taken from a study of identical twins. Broader study findings: Findings depended on cross-sectional statistics rather than tracking the same donors. Where out-of-frame alpha sequences were twin-shared, they showed excess low generation probability.

V lost 4 bases and J lost 6, with 9 bases in between. In germline, CDR1 is SQVTM, CDR2 ANQGSEA. The CDR3 is 12 residues long. Every donor was a healthy Caucasian. TCRdb processed the 5' RACE reads anew with MiXCR; each CDR3 protein has one entry. In the table there are hundreds of thousands of distinct CDR3 sequences, 8.6% of which are singletons. The sample was also reused in another study, on yellow fever vaccine responses in identical twins.

V usage is TRBV29-1 and J usage is TRBJ2-2; D unclear. This sequence was found in a woman younger than 30 in good health. The sequencing input was PBMCs. The CDR3 loop is CSVGWGSGELFF. The CDR3 region has the DNA TGCAGCGTTGGGTGGGGATCCGGGGAGCTGTTTTTT.